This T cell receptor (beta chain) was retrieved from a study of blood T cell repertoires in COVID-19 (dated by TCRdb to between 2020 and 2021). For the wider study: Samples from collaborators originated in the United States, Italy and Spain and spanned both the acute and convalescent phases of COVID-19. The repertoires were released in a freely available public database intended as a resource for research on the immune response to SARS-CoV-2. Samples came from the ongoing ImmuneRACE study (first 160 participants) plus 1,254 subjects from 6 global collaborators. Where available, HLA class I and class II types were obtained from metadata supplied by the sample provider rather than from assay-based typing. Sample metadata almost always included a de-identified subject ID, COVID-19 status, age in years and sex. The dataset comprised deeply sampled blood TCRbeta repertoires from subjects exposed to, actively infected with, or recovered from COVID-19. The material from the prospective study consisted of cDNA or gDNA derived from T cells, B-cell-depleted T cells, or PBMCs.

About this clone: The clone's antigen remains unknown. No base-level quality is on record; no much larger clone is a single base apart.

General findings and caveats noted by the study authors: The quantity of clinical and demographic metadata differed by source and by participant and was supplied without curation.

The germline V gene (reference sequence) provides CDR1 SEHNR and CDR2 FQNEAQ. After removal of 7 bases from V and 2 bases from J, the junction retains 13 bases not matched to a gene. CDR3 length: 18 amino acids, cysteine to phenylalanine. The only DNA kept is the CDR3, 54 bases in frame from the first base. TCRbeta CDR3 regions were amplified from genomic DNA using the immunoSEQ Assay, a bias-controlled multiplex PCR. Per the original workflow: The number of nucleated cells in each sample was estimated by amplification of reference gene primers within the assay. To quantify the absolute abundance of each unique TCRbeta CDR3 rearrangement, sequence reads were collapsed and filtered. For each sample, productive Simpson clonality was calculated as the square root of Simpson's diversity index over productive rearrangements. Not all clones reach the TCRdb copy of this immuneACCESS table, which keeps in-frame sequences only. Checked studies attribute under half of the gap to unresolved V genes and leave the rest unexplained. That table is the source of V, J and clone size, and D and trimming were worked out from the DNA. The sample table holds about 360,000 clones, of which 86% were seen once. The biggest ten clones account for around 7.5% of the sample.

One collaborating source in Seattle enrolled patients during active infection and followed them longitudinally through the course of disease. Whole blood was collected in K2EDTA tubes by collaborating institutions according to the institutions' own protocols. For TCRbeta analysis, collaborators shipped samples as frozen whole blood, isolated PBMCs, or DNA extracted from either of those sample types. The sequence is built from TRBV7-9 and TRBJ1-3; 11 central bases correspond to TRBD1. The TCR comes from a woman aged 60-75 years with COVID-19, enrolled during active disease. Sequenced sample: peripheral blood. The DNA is TGTGCCAGCACCAAAAGGATACAGGACAGGGGGCCTGGAAACACCATATATTTT. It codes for CASTKRIQDRGPGNTIYF.